The TCR beta chain described here comes from a study of T cell clones after liver transplantation (dated by TCRdb to between 2018 and 2021). For the wider study: The samples were obtained from ITN030ST, a randomized trial that attempted immunosuppression withdrawal within 2 years after liver transplantation. After a pre-transplant mixed lymphocyte reaction, TCRbeta sequencing was used to pinpoint donor-reactive T cell clones, which were subsequently tracked in post-transplant blood. As an antigen-independent comparator for the donor-reactive sequences, third party-reactive TCRbeta sequences from pre-transplant MLRs were identified as well. Three of the eight recipients were HCV-positive; the others were transplanted for non-autoimmune, non-viral indications. The subjects received no induction therapy and were kept on standard immunosuppression until randomization at 12-24 months post-transplant. Tolerance was defined as complete withdrawal of immunosuppression for at least one year without a rise in liver enzymes beyond twice the upper limit of normal. A cohort of 8 liver transplant recipients was studied, of whom 3 were classified as tolerant and 5 as non-tolerant. Blood samples were taken pre-transplant, pre-randomization before withdrawal, and post-randomization after full withdrawal or failed withdrawal.

Comment on this clone: This receptor's antigen is unknown. No much larger clonotype is one base removed from it; base qualities were not supplied.

Thawed unstimulated PBMCs were stained for CD3, CD4 and CD8 and FACS-sorted into CD3+CD4+ and CD3+CD8+ populations. All 8 studied subjects were randomized to immunosuppression withdrawal. The Qiagen DNeasy Blood and Tissue Kit was used to isolate genomic DNA. What the research found in general, with its limitations: Donor-reactive sequences decreased more than third party-reactive sequences, which suggests partial antigen-specific deletion that was not related to withdrawal success. The conclusions were considered preliminary, being limited by small, heterogeneous patient numbers and non-standardized post-transplant time points. Once repertoire turnover was taken into account, donor-reactive detection showed a significant reduction for CD4 in 7 of 8 subjects and for CD8 in 8 of 8. In two subjects, low numbers of available donor cells limited the measurable donor-reactive repertoire. Since no allograft tissue specimens were available, donor-reactive T cells may have migrated into the graft instead of being deleted. Circulating donor-reactive CD4 TCRbeta sequences fell significantly post-transplant in most of the 8 subjects, irrespective of tolerance or HCV status.

From the cysteine through the phenylalanine, the CDR3 covers 15 amino acids. The sequence is cut down to CDR3 DNA, 45 bases in frame from base 1. V and J are trimmed by 4 bases and 8 bases, and the gene matches miss 10 bases of the junction. CDR1 and CDR2, per the germline V gene, are SGDLS and YYNGEE. High-throughput TCRbeta CDR3 sequencing of frozen genomic DNA was performed by immunoSEQ, with PCR amplification, mapping, bias correction and internal controls included. In the authors' own workflow: Only productive rearrangements were retained, with each unique TCRbeta sequence defined by its CDR3 nucleotide sequence together with its V and J gene. Donor-reactive sequences required at least 5-fold expansion in CFSE-low cells versus unstimulated pre-transplant cells and at least 0.01% frequency. Minimum frequency thresholds were set for each subject based on the unstimulated sample with the lowest template count, ensuring at least 90% detection power. Jensen-Shannon divergence between the top 1000 TCRbeta sequences after and before transplant was used to measure repertoire turnover. Changes in detection of donor-reactive sequences were tested with two-sided Fisher's exact tests. Entries here come from immuneACCESS through TCRdb and include only in-frame sequences with V and J called. Some clones fail to appear in such tables; in the studies checked, an unresolved V gene covers under half of the shortfall, and the cause of the remainder is unknown. V and J calls and clone size come straight from that table; D and trimming were deduced from the DNA. For this sample there are more than 65,000 clones; about four fifths appear just once. The top ten clones comprise 0.79% of the sample.

Recombination linked TRBV9 to TRBJ1-4; the central 8 bases match TRBD1. This TCR came from a human patient who received a liver transplant. Following a transplant, some T cells may be graft donor cells, not patient cells. The starting material was CD4+ T cells from blood, obtained 12 months after liver transplant. The DNA sequence is TGTGCCAGCAGCTGGCGGACAGGGTCAGGCGAAAAACTGTTTTTT. Its translation reads: CASSWRTGSGEKLFF.